This T cell receptor (beta chain) stems from a study of post-analysis software for immune sequencing data. Across the whole study: Patients with relapsing-remitting, secondary progressive and progressive-relapsing multiple sclerosis courses were all represented.

From germline, CDR1 is SGHRS and CDR2 YFSETQ. V gave up 4 bases and J gave up 10 bases, with 17 bases separating them. CDR3 length: 13 amino acids. Every TCR beta cDNA library bore unique molecular identifiers. About 460,000 cDNA molecules were obtained from approximately 0.91 to 9.4 million T cells. MiXCR, applied by TCRdb to the PCR reads, yields one record per CDR3 protein. The profile covers 600,000 to 750,000 distinct CDR3 sequences, with 55% to 60% appearing a single time and about 11% taken by the ten largest. Points from the study as a whole: The authors found that F measure strongly co-clustered same-batch samples. Significantly decreased normalized Chao1 diversity was recorded for multiple sclerosis patients relative to controls. In patients, about 5 TRBV segments were more frequent than in controls, with TRBV5-6, TRBV5-1 and TRBV20-1 among them.

Details on this clonotype: Its antigen remains unknown.

The receptor's source is a girl aged 2 to 10 with multiple sclerosis. J is TRBJ1-2 and V is TRBV5-1; no reliable D call. Sequenced input: blood. The CDR3 spells CASSPPFAGDYTF. The CDR3 bases are TGCGCCAGCAGCCCCCCGTTCGCGGGCGACTACACCTTC.